This T cell receptor (beta chain) was captured by sequencing in a study of cytomegalovirus exposure and HLA in healthy donors. Across the study: Clustering assigned 81% of the approximately 400 genotyped donors to the Caucasian-associated ancestry cluster.

Of note for this clone: Its specificity is unknown.

The PCR contained 60 Vbeta and 13 Jbeta primers. TCRdb's table, derived via immunoSEQ multiplex PCR, lists solely in-frame clones and lacks some. The sample lists 120,000 to 150,000 clones; 72% were seen once. The J segment lost 3 bases and the V segment lost 7 bases, leaving 6 bases of the junction unmatched. The CDR3 covers 13 residues. Per the germline V gene, CDR1 is MNHEY and CDR2 is SVGAGI. Healthy individuals who donated bone marrow served as the donors. Findings of the study overall: One variant, a missense change in DCLRE1C, was linked in a later analysis to TCR beta V- and J-gene trimming. According to an earlier analysis, most TCR beta V segments yielded productive rearrangements about 87% or about 30% of the time.

Sequences were obtained from PBMCs. This clonotype was sampled from a man between 35 and 55 years old in good health and CMV-seronegative. The chain recombines TRBV6-5 with TRBJ2-7, with TRBD2 matching 7 bases. The CDR3: CASTASGIYEQYF. The CDR3 region has the DNA TGTGCCAGCACTGCTAGCGGAATCTACGAGCAGTACTTC.